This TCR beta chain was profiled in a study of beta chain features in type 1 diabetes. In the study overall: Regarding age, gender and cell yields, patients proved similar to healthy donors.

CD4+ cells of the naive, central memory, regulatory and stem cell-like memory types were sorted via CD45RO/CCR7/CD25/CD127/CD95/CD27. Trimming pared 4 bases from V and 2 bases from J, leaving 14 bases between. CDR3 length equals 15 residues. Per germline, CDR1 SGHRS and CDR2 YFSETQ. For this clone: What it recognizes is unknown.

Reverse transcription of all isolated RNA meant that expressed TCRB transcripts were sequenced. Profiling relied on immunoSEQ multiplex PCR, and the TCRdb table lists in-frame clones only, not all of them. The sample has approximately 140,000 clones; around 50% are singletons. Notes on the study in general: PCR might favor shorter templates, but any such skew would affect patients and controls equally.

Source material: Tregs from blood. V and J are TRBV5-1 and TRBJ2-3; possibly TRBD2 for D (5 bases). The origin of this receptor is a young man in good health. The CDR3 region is CASSPGSGYTDTQYF. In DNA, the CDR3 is TGCGCCAGCAGCCCAGGCAGCGGATACACAGATACGCAGTATTTT.